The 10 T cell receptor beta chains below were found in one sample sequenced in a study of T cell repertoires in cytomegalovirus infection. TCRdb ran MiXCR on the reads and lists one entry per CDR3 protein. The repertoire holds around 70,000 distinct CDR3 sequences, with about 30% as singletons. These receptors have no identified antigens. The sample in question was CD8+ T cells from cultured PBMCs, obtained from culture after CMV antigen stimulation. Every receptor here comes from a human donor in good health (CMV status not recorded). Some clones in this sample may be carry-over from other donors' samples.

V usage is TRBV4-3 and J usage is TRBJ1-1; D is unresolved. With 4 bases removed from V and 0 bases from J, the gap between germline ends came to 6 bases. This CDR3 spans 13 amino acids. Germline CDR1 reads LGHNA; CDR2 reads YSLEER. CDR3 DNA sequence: TGCGCCAGCAGCCGGAGAATGAACACTGAAGCTTTCTTT. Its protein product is CASSRRMNTEAFF.

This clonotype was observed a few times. In DNA, the CDR3 is TGTGCCAGCAGCCCCGGACTAGCGGGTTTCTTGTACTTC. Its protein is CASSPGLAGFLYF. The chain couples TRBV11-2 to TRBJ2-4; TRBD2 matches 11 bases. Germline-derived CDR1 and CDR2 are SGHAT and FQNNGV. The trim removed 5 bases at V and 15 bases at J, leaving 9 bases unmatched. This CDR3 comprises 13 residues.

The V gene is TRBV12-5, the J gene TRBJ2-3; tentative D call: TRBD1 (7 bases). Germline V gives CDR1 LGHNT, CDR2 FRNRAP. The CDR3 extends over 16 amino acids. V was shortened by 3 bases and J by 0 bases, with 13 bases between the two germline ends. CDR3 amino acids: CASGFQGGPSTDTQYF. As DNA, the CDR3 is TGTGCTAGTGGTTTCCAGGGGGGCCCTAGCACAGATACGCAGTATTTT.

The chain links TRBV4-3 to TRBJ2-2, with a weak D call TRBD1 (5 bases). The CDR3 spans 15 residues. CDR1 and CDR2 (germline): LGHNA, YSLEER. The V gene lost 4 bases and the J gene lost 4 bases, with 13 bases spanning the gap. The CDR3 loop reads CASSPTTVGTGELFF. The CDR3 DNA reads TGCGCCAGCAGCCCGACGACAGTCGGCACCGGGGAGCTGTTTTTT.

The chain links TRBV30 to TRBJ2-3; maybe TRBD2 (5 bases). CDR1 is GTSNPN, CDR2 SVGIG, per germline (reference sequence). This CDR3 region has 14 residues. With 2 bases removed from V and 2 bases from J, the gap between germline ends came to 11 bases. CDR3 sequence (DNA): TGTGCCTGGAGTCCGAGGGAGAACACAGATACGCAGTATTTT. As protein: CAWSPRENTDTQYF.

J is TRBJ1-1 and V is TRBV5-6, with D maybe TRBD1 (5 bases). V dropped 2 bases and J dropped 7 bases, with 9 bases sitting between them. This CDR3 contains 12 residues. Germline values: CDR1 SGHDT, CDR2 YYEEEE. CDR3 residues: CASSLRGNEAFF. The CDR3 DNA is TGTGCCAGCAGCTTACGGGGGAATGAAGCTTTCTTT.

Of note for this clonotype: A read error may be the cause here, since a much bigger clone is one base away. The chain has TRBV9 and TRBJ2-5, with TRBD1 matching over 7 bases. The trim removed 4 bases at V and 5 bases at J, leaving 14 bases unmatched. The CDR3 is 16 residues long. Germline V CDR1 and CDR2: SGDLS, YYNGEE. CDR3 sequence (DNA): TGTGCCAGCAGCCCGATCGGACAGGAGGCGCCGGAGACCCAGTACTTC. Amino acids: CASSPIGQEAPETQYF.

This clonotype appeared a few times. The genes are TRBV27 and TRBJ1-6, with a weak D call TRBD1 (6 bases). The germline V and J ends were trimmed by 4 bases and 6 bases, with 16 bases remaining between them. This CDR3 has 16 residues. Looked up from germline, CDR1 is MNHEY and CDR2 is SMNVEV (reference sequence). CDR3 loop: CASSSRTVYGNSPLHF. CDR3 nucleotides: TGTGCCAGCAGTTCGCGGACAGTTTACGGTAATTCACCCCTCCACTTT.

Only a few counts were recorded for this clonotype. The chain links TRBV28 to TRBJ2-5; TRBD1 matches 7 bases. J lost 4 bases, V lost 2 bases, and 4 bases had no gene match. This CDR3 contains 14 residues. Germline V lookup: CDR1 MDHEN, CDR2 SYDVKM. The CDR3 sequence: CASSLTGAPETQYF. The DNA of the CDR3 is TGTGCCAGCAGTTTAACAGGGGCCCCAGAGACCCAGTACTTC.

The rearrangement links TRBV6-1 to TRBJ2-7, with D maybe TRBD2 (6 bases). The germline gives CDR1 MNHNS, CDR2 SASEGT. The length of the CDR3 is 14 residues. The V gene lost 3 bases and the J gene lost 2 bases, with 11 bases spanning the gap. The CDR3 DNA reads TGTGCCAGCAGTGAGGGAGGACATCCCTACGAGCAGTACTTC. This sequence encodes CASSEGGHPYEQYF.